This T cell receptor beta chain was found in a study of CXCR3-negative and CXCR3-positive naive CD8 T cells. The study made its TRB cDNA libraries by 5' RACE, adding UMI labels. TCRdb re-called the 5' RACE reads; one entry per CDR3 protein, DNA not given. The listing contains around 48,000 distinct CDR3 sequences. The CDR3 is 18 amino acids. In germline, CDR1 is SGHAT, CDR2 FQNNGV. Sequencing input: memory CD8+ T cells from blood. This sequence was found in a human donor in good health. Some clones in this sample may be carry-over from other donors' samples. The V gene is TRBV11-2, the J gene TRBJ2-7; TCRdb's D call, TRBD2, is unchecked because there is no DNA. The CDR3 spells CASSLGASGGAISYEQYF.